These 20 T cell receptor beta chains were all obtained from the same sample, sequenced in a study of tumor-infiltrating lymphocytes in localized non-small cell lung cancer. The assay was immunoSEQ multiplex PCR, and TCRdb's table has in-frame clones only and misses some. Seen here are some 9,200 clones, around 80% observed once, and the top ten hold 9.8%. Sequenced: uninvolved lung tissue not adjacent to the tumor. These receptors were taken from a human donor with non-small cell lung cancer.

J is TRBJ2-1 and V is TRBV11-3, with 10 bases lining up with TRBD1. Looked up from germline, CDR1 is SGHNT and CDR2 is YENEEA. V lost 4 bases and J lost 0; bases outside the gene matches: 12. The CDR3 is made up of 19 amino acids. The CDR3 loop reads CASSSEGTTGGSSYNEQFF. DNA for the CDR3: TGTGCCAGCAGCTCAGAAGGGACGACAGGGGGCAGCTCCTACAATGAGCAGTTCTTC.

This chain connects TRBV15 to TRBJ2-5; possibly TRBD1 or TRBD2 for D (5 bases each). Germline values: CDR1 LNHNV, CDR2 YYDKDF (reference sequence). This CDR3 is built from 12 residues. Trimming pared 5 bases from V and 9 bases from J, leaving 13 bases between. CDR3 sequence (DNA): TGTGCCACCAGCCCCGGGGCTATAGCCCAGTACTTC. Amino acids: CATSPGAIAQYF.

V gene TRBV7-8 combines with J gene TRBJ2-2; 8 positions match TRBD1. This CDR3 has 15 amino acids. Germline assignment: CDR1 SGHVS and CDR2 FQNEAQ. Germline trimming cut 6 bases from V and 3 bases from J; bases unmatched to any gene: 6. The CDR3 region has the DNA TGTGCCAGCAGTTTTAACAGGGGGTACACCGGGGAGCTGTTTTTT. It yields the protein CASSFNRGYTGELFF.

The V and J genes are TRBV30 and TRBJ1-1, with 8 bases matching TRBD1. This CDR3 region has 13 residues. Germline-derived CDR1 and CDR2 are GTSNPN and SVGIG (reference sequence). The trim removed 3 bases at V and 11 bases at J, leaving 11 bases unmatched. DNA of the CDR3: TGTGCCTGGAGGCAGGGGGCGGCGGGTGGGGCTTTCTTT. This translates into CAWRQGAAGGAFF.

This clone was seen a single time. The rearrangement uses TRBV5-1 and TRBJ2-7; the match to TRBD1 covers 10 bases. The junction had 2 bases not matched to a gene; V was cut back by 0 bases and J by 5 bases. From germline, CDR1 is SGHRS and CDR2 YFSETQ. This CDR3 has 14 residues. The CDR3 DNA sequence: TGCGCCAGCAGCTTGGGGGACAGGGGACACGAGCAGTACTTC. It yields the protein CASSLGDRGHEQYF.

J is TRBJ2-2 and V is TRBV7-2, with a weak D call TRBD2 (5 bases). CDR3 size: 17 residues. V lost 5 bases to trimming and J lost 4 bases, with 20 bases between them. Germline V gene lookup returns CDR1 SGHTA and CDR2 FQGNSA. The CDR3 bases are TGTGCCAGCAGCCTCTCCCCCCAGCGGAAACCCACCGGGGAGCTGTTTTTT. Protein sequence: CASSLSPQRKPTGELFF.

In its sample, this clone was seen a few times. Additional DNA sequences in this sample encode the identical CDR3. V gene TRBV4-3 combines with J gene TRBJ1-5; D is undetermined. This CDR3 is 14 amino acids long. CDR1 is LGHNA and CDR2 is YSLEER in the germline V gene. Trimming left V 3 bases short and J 0 bases short, with 6 bases between. The CDR3 sequence is CASSQEGSNQPQHF. The CDR3 DNA reads TGCGCCAGCAGCCAGGAAGGTAGCAATCAGCCCCAGCATTTT.

V gene TRBV19 combines with J gene TRBJ1-5; 8 nucleotides align to TRBD1. The trim removed 5 bases at V and 4 bases at J, leaving 4 bases unmatched. The CDR3 contains 14 residues. The germline CDR1 and CDR2 sequences are LNHDA and SQIVND (reference sequence). CDR3 protein: CASSPGQGNQPQHF. The CDR3 DNA reads TGTGCCAGTAGTCCAGGACAGGGTAATCAGCCCCAGCATTTT.

This sequence joins TRBV27 and TRBJ1-1; TRBD1 might be the D (5 bases). The CDR3 has 13 amino acids. Per the germline V gene, CDR1 is MNHEY and CDR2 is SMNVEV (reference sequence). Trimming left V 3 bases short and J 4 bases short, with 9 bases between. The CDR3 coding sequence is TGTGCCAGCAGTTTGGGACCGGGCACTGAAGCTTTCTTT. Translation gives CASSLGPGTEAFF.

The chain couples TRBV7-2 to TRBJ1-1, with D maybe TRBD1 (5 bases). The CDR3 loop spans 12 amino acids. Germline V gives CDR1 SGHTA, CDR2 FQGNSA. V was pared by 1 base and J by 9 bases, with 9 bases between. The DNA for the CDR3 is TGTGCCAGCAGCTTAGGGGGCCATAAAGCTTTCTTT. It is translated as CASSLGGHKAFF.

This chain joins TRBV5-1 and TRBJ2-5; no clear D. The V gene lost 4 bases and the J gene lost 2 bases, with 12 bases spanning the gap. This CDR3 contains 14 residues. CDR1 and CDR2 from the germline V gene are SGHRS and YFSETQ. This CDR3 is CASSPTTFQETQYF. The CDR3 coding sequence is TGCGCCAGCAGCCCAACGACATTTCAAGAGACCCAGTACTTC.

This clone was seen a few times. This chain joins TRBV6-1 and TRBJ1-6; D remains ambiguous. Germline CDR1 reads MNHNS; CDR2 reads SASEGT. The ends were cut back, 2 bases at V and 10 bases at J, with 12 bases in the middle. This CDR3 contains 14 residues. CDR3 in amino acids: CASSEFGGGSPLHF. The CDR3 DNA follows: TGTGCCAGCAGTGAATTCGGAGGCGGATCACCCCTCCACTTT.

The chain uses TRBV27 and TRBJ2-7; D is ambiguous. V was trimmed by 5 bases and J by 0 bases, leaving 11 bases between them. This CDR3 spans 14 amino acids. In germline, CDR1 is MNHEY, CDR2 SMNVEV (reference sequence). The CDR3 here is CASSQNGASYEQYF. For the CDR3, the DNA is TGTGCCAGCAGTCAAAATGGAGCCTCCTACGAGCAGTACTTC.

As for this clone: An end of the junction does not agree with germline; a read error may underlie this. The CDR3 loop is CSVEEDGSGDRHF. CDR3 bases: TGCAGCGTTGAAGAGGACGGTAGCGGGGACCGCCACTTC. This chain uses TRBV29-1 with TRBJ2-5; 8 bases match TRBD2. The CDR3 length is 13 residues. CDR1 and CDR2 from the germline V gene are SQVTM and ANQGSEA.

The chain combines TRBV10-3 with TRBJ2-5; D ambiguous. From germline, CDR1 is ENHRY and CDR2 SYGVKD. The CDR3 runs 13 residues. V lost 4 bases and J lost 1, with 7 bases in between. Here the CDR3 DNA reads TGTGCCATCAGTGGGGCCTTCCAAGAGACCCAGTACTTC. It yields the protein CAISGAFQETQYF.

Concerning this clone itself: This sample also contains other DNA sequences that code for the same CDR3. In DNA, the CDR3 is TGTGCCAGCAGTCGACACCTTAGCAATCAGCCCCAGCATTTT. It yields the protein CASSRHLSNQPQHF. This sequence joins TRBV6-5 and TRBJ1-5; D is unresolved. The ends were cut back, 5 bases at V and 0 bases at J, with 8 bases in the middle. Germline lookup yields CDR1 MNHEY and CDR2 SVGAGI. The CDR3 runs 14 residues.

This clone was counted a single time. The rearrangement uses TRBV30 and TRBJ2-5, with 15 bases matching TRBD2. This CDR3 spans 19 amino acids. CDR1 is GTSNPN and CDR2 is SVGIG in the germline V gene (reference sequence). After removal of 3 bases from V and 5 bases from J, the junction contained 16 bases not matched to a gene. CDR3 sequence (DNA): TGTGCCTGGAGGACCCCTCCCGGGACTAGCGGGAGGTTGAGGGAGACCCAGTACTTC. Translated: CAWRTPPGTSGRLRETQYF.

This clone was recorded once. This sample also contains other DNA sequences that code for the same CDR3. V gene TRBV9 combines with J gene TRBJ2-7; tentatively, D is TRBD2 (6 bases). The germline V gene has CDR1 SGDLS and CDR2 YYNGEE. The CDR3 covers 13 residues. Trimming stripped 2 bases from V and 7 bases from J, with 13 bases between. CDR3 sequence reads: CASSVGPEGEQYF. The CDR3 coding sequence is TGTGCCAGCAGCGTGGGACCGGAGGGGGAGCAGTACTTC.

This clone was seen a handful of times. The genes are TRBV28 and TRBJ1-2, with a tentative D call TRBD1 (5 bases). Trimming took off 6 bases at V and 0 bases at J, with 14 bases between the two ends. Germline CDR1 is MDHEN and CDR2 is SYDVKM. The CDR3 consists of 15 residues. This CDR3 is CASRQVGVSNYGYTF. The CDR3 DNA reads as TGTGCCAGCAGACAAGTAGGGGTTTCTAACTATGGCTACACCTTC.

J is TRBJ2-1 and V is TRBV2, with TRBD1 identical over 9 bases. Unmatched junction bases numbered 4, after V lost 2 bases and J lost 8 bases. In germline, CDR1 is SNHLY, CDR2 FYNNEI. The CDR3 runs 14 residues. In nucleotides, the CDR3 is TGTGCCAGCAGTGAAAGACAGGGGGTCTATGAGCAGTTCTTC. Protein product: CASSERQGVYEQFF.